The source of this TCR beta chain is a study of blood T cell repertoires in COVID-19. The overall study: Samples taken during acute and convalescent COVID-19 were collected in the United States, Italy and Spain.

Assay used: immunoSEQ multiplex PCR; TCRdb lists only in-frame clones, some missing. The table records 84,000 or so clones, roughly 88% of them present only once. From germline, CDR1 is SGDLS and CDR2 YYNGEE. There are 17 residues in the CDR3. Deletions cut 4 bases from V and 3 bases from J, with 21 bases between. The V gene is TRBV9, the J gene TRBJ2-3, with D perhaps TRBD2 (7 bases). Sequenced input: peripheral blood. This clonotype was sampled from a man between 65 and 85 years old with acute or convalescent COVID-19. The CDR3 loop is CASSPPPARGGTDTQYF. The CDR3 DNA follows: TGTGCCAGCAGCCCTCCCCCGGCCAGGGGAGGGACAGATACGCAGTATTTT.